The 13 T cell receptor beta chains below come from one sample, sequenced in a study of T-cell reconstitution after alpha-beta-depleted transplantation in children. The library targeted TCRbeta and was prepared with unique molecular identifiers. TCRdb independently ran MiXCR on the PCR reads; one entry per CDR3 protein. Of just over 950,000 distinct CDR3 sequences detected, less than 30% appear once; the ten largest clones hold roughly 28%. The starting material was PBMCs, mostly from graft donor cells, obtained 360 days after TCRalphabeta/CD19-depleted stem cell transplant. These TCRs come from a boy under two years old who had a stem cell transplant for SCID, so the T cells may come from the graft donor.

The chain uses TRBV4-2 and TRBJ2-2; D is possibly TRBD2 (6 bases). Germline-derived CDR1 and CDR2 are LGHNA and YNFKEQ. CDR3 length equals 15 residues. The V gene lost 5 bases and the J gene lost 5 bases, with 15 bases spanning the gap. CDR3: CASSFDGGGTGELFF. CDR3 nucleotides: TGTGCCAGCAGCTTCGACGGTGGAGGGACCGGGGAGCTGTTTTTT.

CDR3 DNA sequence: TGTGCCAGCAGTTTAGTGACGGGGGCTGGGGAGACCCAGTACTTC. It encodes CASSLVTGAGETQYF. The chain joins TRBV12-3 or TRBV12-4 to TRBJ2-5; D is possibly TRBD1 or TRBD2 (6 bases each). Trimming pared 1 base from V and 5 bases from J, leaving 14 bases between. The CDR3 totals 15 residues.

The chain joins TRBV12-3 or TRBV12-4 to TRBJ2-1, with D tentatively TRBD2 (7 bases). Trimming stripped 0 bases from V and 4 bases from J, with 13 bases between. CDR3 length: 16 residues. The chain's CDR3 is CASSLAGASGYNEQFF. CDR3 nucleotides: TGTGCCAGCAGTTTAGCGGGGGCTAGCGGTTACAATGAGCAGTTCTTC.

This sequence joins TRBV4-3 and TRBJ2-7; TRBD2 is a possible D gene (6 bases). Germline V gene data show CDR1 as LGHNA and CDR2 as YSLEER. Trimming pared 1 base from V and 5 bases from J, leaving 9 bases between. This CDR3 is 13 amino acids long. DNA for the CDR3: TGCGCCAGCAGCCAAGTTGGCGGGGACGAGCAGTACTTC. Translation: CASSQVGGDEQYF.

This clonotype turned up a few times. The V and J genes are TRBV6-1 and TRBJ2-1; 12 positions agree with TRBD2. Germline V gene lookup returns CDR1 MNHNS and CDR2 SASEGT. J lost 7 bases, V lost 6 bases, and 13 bases had no gene match. There are 17 residues in the CDR3. The CDR3 DNA follows: TGTGCCAGCAGCCGCCCCTCTAGCGGGGGGGCCTTTAATGAGCAGTTCTTC. It codes for CASSRPSSGGAFNEQFF.

The chain recombines TRBV24-1 with TRBJ2-5; D is unclear. The germline V gene has CDR1 KGHDR and CDR2 SFDVKD. The CDR3 covers 15 residues. V lost 4 bases, J lost 0 bases, and 11 bases lay in between. The CDR3, as DNA: TGTGCCACCAGTGACCCCGGATTCCACCAAGAGACCCAGTACTTC. Protein sequence: CATSDPGFHQETQYF.

The chain is built from TRBV9 and TRBJ2-3; D is undetermined. Germline CDR1 is SGDLS and CDR2 is YYNGEE. Trimming left V 0 bases short and J 0 bases short, with 8 bases between. The CDR3 consists of 15 residues. For the CDR3, the DNA is TGTGCCAGCAGCGTAGGGCAAATTAGCACAGATACGCAGTATTTT. It translates to CASSVGQISTDTQYF.

The chain links TRBV19 to TRBJ2-1; 12 bases align to TRBD2. Germline loops: CDR1 LNHDA, CDR2 SQIVND (reference sequence). CDR3 size: 15 residues. The ends lost 5 bases at V and 11 bases at J; junction bases unmatched: 10. Here the CDR3 DNA reads TGTGCCAGTAGTTTTAGGGCTAGCGGGGGGGCTCAGCAGTTCTTC. Translation: CASSFRASGGAQQFF.

This clonotype was detected a few times. The chain uses TRBV15 and TRBJ1-6, with unresolved D. Trimming pared 1 base from V and 3 bases from J, leaving 4 bases between. The CDR3 runs to 14 residues. Germline V lookup: CDR1 LNHNV, CDR2 YYDKDF (reference sequence). In DNA, the CDR3 is TGTGCCACCAGCAGAGGCGTCTATAATTCACCCCTCCACTTT. Its translation is CATSRGVYNSPLHF.

In its sample, this clonotype was seen a few times. The rearrangement joins TRBV7-8 to TRBJ1-1; 8 bases match TRBD1. The CDR3 contains 13 residues. Germline CDR1 reads SGHVS; CDR2 reads FQNEAQ. The V and J ends lost 2 bases and 10 bases, in that order; junction bases with no gene match: 6. The CDR3 DNA sequence: TGTGCCAGCAGCTTACCCGGACAGGGAACAGCTTTCTTT. It is translated as CASSLPGQGTAFF. Full variable domain (missing parts from reference TRBV7-8 and TRBJ1-1): GAGVSQSPRYKVAKRGQDVALRCDPISGHVSLFWYQQALGQGPEFLTYFQNEAQLDKSGLPSDRFFAERPEGSVSTLKIQRTQQEDSAVYLCASSLPGQGTAFFGQGTRLTVV.

This chain links TRBV20-1 with TRBJ1-5, with a possible D match to TRBD1 (5 bases). Germline CDR1 is DFQATT and CDR2 is SNEGSKA (reference sequence). This CDR3 spans 12 amino acids. Trimming removed 5 bases from V and 7 bases from J, with 12 bases in between. CDR3 sequence (DNA): TGCAGTGCTTCCCAGGGAAGGCAGCCCCAGCATTTT. Protein sequence: CSASQGRQPQHF.

The chain recombines TRBV29-1 with TRBJ2-7; no clear D gene. Germline CDR1 reads SQVTM; CDR2 reads ANQGSEA. V lost 6 bases and J lost 3, with 12 bases in between. CDR3 length: 12 residues. CDR3 sequence reads: CSVAAGDYEQYF. In DNA form, the CDR3 reads TGCAGCGTCGCCGCTGGGGACTACGAGCAGTACTTC.

This clonotype has only a few counts. The chain recombines TRBV6-2 or TRBV6-3 with TRBJ2-2; weak D call: TRBD2 (5 bases). From germline, CDR1 is MNHEY and CDR2 SVGEGT. This CDR3 is built from 11 residues. V was shortened by 6 bases and J by 9 bases, with 8 bases between the two germline ends. The CDR3 nucleotides read TGTGCCAGCAGGGACTGGCGGGAGCTGTTTTTT. It translates to CASRDWRELFF.